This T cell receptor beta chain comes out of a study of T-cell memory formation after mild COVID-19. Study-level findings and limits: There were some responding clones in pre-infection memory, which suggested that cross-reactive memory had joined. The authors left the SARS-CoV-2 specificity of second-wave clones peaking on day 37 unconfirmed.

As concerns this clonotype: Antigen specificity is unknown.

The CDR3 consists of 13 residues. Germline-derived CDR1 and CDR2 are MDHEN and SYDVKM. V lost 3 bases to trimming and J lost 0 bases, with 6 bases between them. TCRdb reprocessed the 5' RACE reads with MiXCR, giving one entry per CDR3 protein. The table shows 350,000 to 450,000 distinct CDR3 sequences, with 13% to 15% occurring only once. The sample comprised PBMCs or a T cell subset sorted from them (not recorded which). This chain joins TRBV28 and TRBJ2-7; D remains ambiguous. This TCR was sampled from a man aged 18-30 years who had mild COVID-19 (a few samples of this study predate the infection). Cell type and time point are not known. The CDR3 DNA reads TGTGCCAGCAGTTTGGAGAGCTCCTACGAGCAGTACGTC. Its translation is CASSLESSYEQYV.